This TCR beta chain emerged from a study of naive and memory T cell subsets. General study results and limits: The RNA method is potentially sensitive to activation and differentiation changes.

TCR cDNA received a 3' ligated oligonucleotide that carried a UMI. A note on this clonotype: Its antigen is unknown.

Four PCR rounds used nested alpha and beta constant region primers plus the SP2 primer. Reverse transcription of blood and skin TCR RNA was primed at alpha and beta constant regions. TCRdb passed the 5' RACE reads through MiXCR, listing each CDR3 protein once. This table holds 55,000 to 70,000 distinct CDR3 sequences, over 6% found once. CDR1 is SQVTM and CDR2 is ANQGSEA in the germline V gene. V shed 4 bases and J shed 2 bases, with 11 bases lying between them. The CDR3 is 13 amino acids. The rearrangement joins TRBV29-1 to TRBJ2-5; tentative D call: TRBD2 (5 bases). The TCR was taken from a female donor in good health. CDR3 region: CSVGSGPQETQYF. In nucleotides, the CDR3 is TGCAGCGTTGGAAGCGGACCTCAAGAGACCCAGTACTTC.